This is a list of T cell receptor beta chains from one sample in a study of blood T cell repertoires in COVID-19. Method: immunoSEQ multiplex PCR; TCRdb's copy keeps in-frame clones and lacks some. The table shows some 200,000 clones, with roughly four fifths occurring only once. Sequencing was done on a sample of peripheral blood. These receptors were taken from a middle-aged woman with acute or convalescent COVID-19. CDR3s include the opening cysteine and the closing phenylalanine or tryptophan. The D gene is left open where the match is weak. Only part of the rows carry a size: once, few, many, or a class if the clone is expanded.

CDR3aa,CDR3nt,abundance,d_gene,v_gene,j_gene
CASVRQGGETQYF,TGTGCCAGCGTACGACAGGGAGGAGAGACCCAGTACTTC,.,.,TRBV6-5,TRBJ2-5
CASATGPAVPSGNTIYF,TGCGCCAGCGCCACAGGGCCGGCCGTCCCCTCTGGAAACACCATATATTTT,.,.,TRBV10-2,TRBJ1-3
CASSSFGQGNTGELFF,TGCGCCAGCAGCTCATTCGGACAGGGGAACACCGGGGAGCTGTTTTTT,.,TRBD1,TRBV7-9,TRBJ2-2
CASSLGGGPAYEQYF,TGTGCCAGCAGCTTGGGCGGGGGGCCTGCCTACGAGCAGTACTTC,.,TRBD2,TRBV5-8,TRBJ2-7
CASSPGAGNTIYF,TGTGCCAGCAGCCCCGGAGCGGGAAACACCATATATTTT,.,.,TRBV2,TRBJ1-3
CASSEGTIYSPLHF,TGTGCCAGCAGCGAAGGGACAATTTATTCACCCCTCCACTTT,.,.,TRBV9,TRBJ1-6
CSEGETWRTF,TGCAGTGAGGGGGAGACTTGGCGCACCTTC,.,.,TRBV29-1,TRBJ1-2
CASSTSSGGAQYF,TGTGCCAGCAGTACATCCTCCGGGGGGGCCCAGTACTTC,.,TRBD2,TRBV6-5,TRBJ2-5
CASRGGQGYEQYF,TGTGCCAGCAGGGGAGGACAGGGCTACGAGCAGTACTTC,.,TRBD1,TRBV6-5,TRBJ2-7
CASSDGTGSAYGYTF,TGTGCCAGCAGCGATGGGACAGGGTCGGCCTATGGCTACACCTTC,few,TRBD1,TRBV7-8,TRBJ1-2
CAWSNHLGGASNEQYF,TGTGCCTGGAGCAACCACTTAGGGGGCGCGAGCAACGAGCAGTACTTC,.,TRBD1,TRBV30,TRBJ2-7
CASSFRGQPQHF,TGTGCCAGCAGCTTCAGGGGGCAGCCCCAGCATTTT,.,TRBD1,TRBV5-6,TRBJ1-5
CAISESTGVEAFF,TGTGCCATCAGTGAGTCTACAGGGGTAGAAGCTTTCTTT,.,TRBD1,TRBV10-3,TRBJ1-1
CASSFAGLMTEAFF,TGTGCCAGCAGCTTCGCGGGGCTAATGACTGAAGCTTTCTTT,once,.,TRBV5-6,TRBJ1-1
CAISESFRGNNEQFF,TGTGCCATCAGTGAGTCTTTTCGGGGGAACAATGAGCAGTTCTTC,.,.,TRBV10-3,TRBJ2-1
CASSLGQDSNQPQHF,TGCGCCAGCAGCCTAGGACAGGATAGCAATCAGCCCCAGCATTTT,.,TRBD1,TRBV5-1,TRBJ1-5
CASSLGQFSGNTIYF,TGTGCCAGCAGCCTGGGACAGTTCTCTGGAAACACCATATATTTT,.,TRBD1,TRBV28,TRBJ1-3
CASSEGFYNSPLHF,TGTGCCAGCAGTGAGGGATTCTATAATTCACCCCTCCACTTT,.,.,TRBV27,TRBJ1-6
CASSRQTGGWETQYF,TGTGCTAGCAGTCGGCAAACAGGGGGCTGGGAGACCCAGTACTTC,.,TRBD1,TRBV7-7,TRBJ2-5
CASSTNRETQYF,TGTGCCAGTAGTACTAACAGGGAGACCCAGTACTTC,.,.,TRBV19,TRBJ2-5